Listed below are T cell receptor beta chains from one sample, sequenced in a study of cytomegalovirus exposure and HLA in healthy donors. The table came from immunoSEQ multiplex PCR; TCRdb's copy has only in-frame clones and leaves some out. The sample consists of around 120,000 clones, roughly 69% of them appearing once. Sequenced: PBMCs. These receptors all stem from a woman between 40 and 50 years old in good health and CMV-seropositive. The CDR3 runs from the conserved cysteine through the conserved F or W. The size of a clone is reported for some rows only, either as once, few or many, or as a class for expanded clones.

CDR3: CASSAPTVPLEQYF; size: few; V: TRBV2; J: TRBJ2-7
CDR3: CASSPPAGAFDEQFF; size: few; V: TRBV28; J: TRBJ2-1
CDR3: CASSQYSGVGETQYF; size: once; V: TRBV4-1; J: TRBJ2-5
CDR3: CAIRPGQMNTEAFF; size: few; V: TRBV10-3; J: TRBJ1-1
CDR3: CASSQRIVGQGVNEQFF; size: NA; V: TRBV4-2; J: TRBJ2-1
CDR3: CASSREAENTEAFF; size: NA; V: TRBV5-1; J: TRBJ1-1
CDR3: CSADRGGAGYTF; size: NA; V: TRBV29-1; J: TRBJ1-2
CDR3: CASSQLSGRGNEQFF; size: NA; V: TRBV4-3; J: TRBJ2-1
CDR3: CASSLLIGGVGTEAFF; size: NA; V: TRBV11-2; J: TRBJ1-1
CDR3: CASSPDALGVGNNQPQHF; size: once; V: TRBV19; J: TRBJ1-5
CDR3: CASSEWEGINEQFF; size: NA; V: TRBV19; J: TRBJ2-1
CDR3: CASSLRTSGRVNTGELFF; size: NA; V: TRBV7-9; J: TRBJ2-2
CDR3: CASSFTGQDGGRYGYTF; size: NA; V: TRBV19; J: TRBJ1-2
CDR3: CASRESGLPTYEQYF; size: NA; V: TRBV6-5; J: TRBJ2-7
CDR3: CASSLVTGTGGVWEQFF; size: NA; V: TRBV5-6; J: TRBJ2-1
CDR3: CASSLVPGLAGQETQYF; size: NA; V: TRBV5-1; J: TRBJ2-5
CDR3: CASSLDPSGDISNTGELFF; size: NA; V: TRBV5-1; J: TRBJ2-2
CDR3: CATSRDHSTQGEQYF; size: NA; V: TRBV15; J: TRBJ2-7
CDR3: CASSLWTTGNTIYF; size: NA; V: TRBV28; J: TRBJ1-3
CDR3: CASSPLRQGAYGYTF; size: NA; V: TRBV28; J: TRBJ1-2
CDR3: CASSSPRDIQLQYNEQFF; size: NA; V: TRBV7-9; J: TRBJ2-1
CDR3: CASSQRQAPYEQYF; size: few; V: TRBV6-5; J: NA
CDR3: CASSQRAPGQRTDTQYF; size: NA; V: TRBV4-1; J: TRBJ2-3
CDR3: CASSLPGRLPQSSYNEQFF; size: once; V: TRBV19; J: TRBJ2-1
CDR3: CASSEVTGKIYEQYF; size: NA; V: TRBV2; J: TRBJ2-7
CDR3: CASSHPGNTEAFF; size: NA; V: TRBV4-3; J: TRBJ1-1
CDR3: CASSLDPSGTGELFF; size: NA; V: TRBV7-9; J: TRBJ2-2
CDR3: CASSQDLGEGGNEQFF; size: NA; V: TRBV4-2; J: TRBJ2-1
CDR3: CASNSGERADTQYF; size: NA; V: TRBV6-5; J: TRBJ2-3
CDR3: CASSLAQGIDQPQHF; size: NA; V: TRBV7-2; J: TRBJ1-5
CDR3: CASSLLVSSTGGTYEQYF; size: NA; V: TRBV5-1; J: TRBJ2-7
CDR3: CASSSPRRSGSTDTQYF; size: once; V: TRBV7-2; J: TRBJ2-3
CDR3: CASSFNFGGTSGSLF; size: NA; V: TRBV27; J: TRBJ2-1
CDR3: CASSLETGNQPQHF; size: NA; V: TRBV7-9; J: TRBJ1-5
CDR3: CAWSDREYGNTIYF; size: few; V: TRBV30; J: TRBJ1-3
CDR3: CASSLGLQGSSNTEAFF; size: NA; V: TRBV13; J: TRBJ1-1
CDR3: CASSLNPGETQYF; size: NA; V: TRBV7-7; J: TRBJ2-5
CDR3: CASSLAPEGYGYTF; size: NA; V: TRBV7-9; J: TRBJ1-2
CDR3: CAWSVSRTSGLGTVPRQYF; size: few; V: TRBV30; J: TRBJ2-7
CDR3: CASSLSTGGYNEQFF; size: NA; V: TRBV7-2; J: TRBJ2-1
CDR3: CASSLIRASGNTGELFF; size: NA; V: TRBV4-1; J: TRBJ2-2
CDR3: CASSQNGREGYTDTQYF; size: NA; V: TRBV4-2; J: TRBJ2-3
CDR3: CASSQEGAAVVEQFF; size: few; V: TRBV4-1; J: TRBJ2-1
CDR3: CASTPGASGEQYF; size: NA; V: TRBV6-5; J: TRBJ2-7
CDR3: CASSLNRGRQETQYF; size: NA; V: TRBV7-9; J: TRBJ2-5
CDR3: CASSLGEVGGYTF; size: NA; V: TRBV9; J: TRBJ1-2
CDR3: CASSLDSDNEKLFF; size: NA; V: TRBV7-2; J: TRBJ1-4
CDR3: CASRDRDRHYEQYF; size: NA; V: TRBV27; J: TRBJ2-7
CDR3: CASSVGGQGLDTQYF; size: NA; V: TRBV9; J: TRBJ2-3
CDR3: CASSDSGRYYNEQFF; size: few; V: TRBV6-4; J: TRBJ2-1
CDR3: CASSEGTGNEQYF; size: NA; V: TRBV6-1; J: TRBJ2-7